These T cell receptor beta chains were read from a single sample in a study of blood T cell repertoires in COVID-19. TCRdb's copy holds only in-frame clones and misses some; the assay was immunoSEQ multiplex PCR. The sample lists 200,000 to 250,000 clones, roughly 88% seen once, with roughly 6% in the top ten. The sample comprised peripheral blood. These receptors were obtained from a woman in her thirties with COVID-19, enrolled during active disease. CDR3s include the opening cysteine and the closing phenylalanine or tryptophan. Fields, in order: V gene, J gene, D gene, clone size, CDR3 protein, CDR3 DNA. D genes are given only for firm matches. Some rows mark clone size as missing; the rest say once, few, many or name a class of expanded clone.

TRBV5-6	TRBJ1-2	TRBD1	-	CASSWWDRRYGYTF	TGTGCCAGCAGCTGGTGGGACAGGAGATATGGCTACACCTTC
TRBV2	TRBJ2-2	-	-	CASSWGDTGELFF	TGTGCCAGCTCCTGGGGGGACACCGGGGAGCTGTTTTTT
TRBV12-3/TRBV12-4	TRBJ2-7	-	-	CASSLELTEQYF	TGTGCCAGCAGTTTAGAGCTAACCGAGCAGTACTTC
TRBV6-5	TRBJ2-1	TRBD2	once	CASSSGREVTEQFF	TGTGCCAGCAGTTCGGGGCGGGAGGTCACTGAGCAGTTCTTC
TRBV10-1	TRBJ2-1	-	-	CASSESGGANYNEQFF	TGCGCCAGCAGTGAGTCGGGGGGAGCAAACTACAATGAGCAGTTCTTC
TRBV28	TRBJ2-6	TRBD1	-	CASSVPRTGDSGANVLTF	TGTGCCAGCAGTGTGCCGAGGACAGGAGACTCTGGGGCCAACGTCCTGACTTTC
TRBV11-2	TRBJ2-7	-	-	CASSLARASYEQYF	TGTGCCAGCAGCTTAGCGCGGGCCAGCTACGAGCAGTACTTC
TRBV9	TRBJ2-1	TRBD2	-	CASSVGRLAGYNEQFF	TGTGCCAGCAGCGTAGGTCGGCTAGCGGGATACAATGAGCAGTTCTTC
TRBV6-1	TRBJ2-4	TRBD2	once	CASSEVTSGRHIQYF	TGTGCCAGCAGTGAAGTTACTAGCGGCAGGCACATTCAGTACTTC
TRBV7-9	TRBJ1-2	-	-	CASSPYRVYGYTF	TGTGCCAGCAGCCCGTACAGGGTATATGGCTACACCTTC
TRBV7-9	TRBJ2-5	-	-	CASSLDPGTQYF	TGTGCCAGCAGCTTAGATCCGGGAACCCAGTACTTC
TRBV28	TRBJ2-5	TRBD1	-	CASGVSSGTGYQETQYF	TGTGCCAGCGGAGTATCCTCCGGGACAGGGTACCAAGAGACCCAGTACTTC
TRBV28	TRBJ1-6	TRBD1	-	CASSKTRGNSPLHF	TGTGCCAGCAGTAAAACCAGGGGGAATTCACCCCTCCACTTT
TRBV12-3/TRBV12-4	TRBJ2-1	TRBD2	-	CASSLTWEGEQFF	TGTGCCAGCAGCCTCACATGGGAGGGTGAGCAGTTCTTC
TRBV5-1	TRBJ1-1	TRBD1	-	CASNYDRAYTEAFF	TGCGCCAGCAACTACGACAGGGCGTACACTGAAGCTTTCTTT
TRBV27	TRBJ2-7	TRBD1	-	CASSFLVSGTGVGYEQYF	TGTGCCAGCAGTTTTTTAGTATCAGGAACAGGGGTCGGGTACGAGCAGTACTTC
TRBV27	TRBJ2-5	TRBD2	-	CASSLLAGETQYF	TGTGCCAGCAGTTTACTAGCGGGGGAGACCCAGTACTTC
TRBV7-2	TRBJ2-2	TRBD2	-	CASSLRDYQLLNTGELFF	TGTGCCAGCAGCCTCCGGGACTACCAACTCCTGAACACCGGGGAGCTGTTTTTT
TRBV5-1	TRBJ2-2	-	-	CASSSTQGANTGELFF	TGCGCCAGCAGCTCCACCCAGGGCGCGAACACCGGGGAGCTGTTTTTT
TRBV27	TRBJ1-6	-	once	CASSLGAGRYNSPLHF	TGTGCCAGCAGTTTAGGAGCAGGGCGCTATAATTCACCCCTCCACTTT
TRBV5-6	TRBJ2-3	-	-	CASSHTDTQYF	TGTGCCAGCAGCCACACAGATACGCAGTATTTT
TRBV7-9	TRBJ1-5	-	-	CASSTGGNQPQHF	TGTGCCAGCAGCACCGGGGGGAATCAGCCCCAGCATTTT
TRBV4-3	TRBJ1-5	-	-	CASSQNRAPQPQHF	TGCGCCAGCAGCCAAAACAGGGCTCCACAGCCCCAGCATTTT
TRBV19	TRBJ2-7	-	-	CASSIAGGRADYEQYF	TGTGCCAGTAGTATAGCCGGCGGGCGTGCGGACTACGAGCAGTACTTC
TRBV3-1/TRBV3-2	TRBJ1-1	-	-	CASSQGGGTEAFF	TGTGCCAGCAGCCAAGGGGGCGGCACTGAAGCTTTCTTT
TRBV27	TRBJ1-5	-	-	CASTPLGDFNQPQHF	TGTGCCAGCACCCCCTTGGGGGACTTTAATCAGCCCCAGCATTTT
TRBV5-4	TRBJ2-3	-	-	CASSLSTRGIDTQYF	TGTGCCAGCAGCTTGTCCACCAGGGGCATAGATACGCAGTATTTT
TRBV4-2	TRBJ2-3	-	few	CASSPGAGLPGLSGTDTQYF	TGTGCCAGCAGCCCGGGGGCGGGACTTCCGGGACTAAGCGGCACAGATACGCAGTATTTT
TRBV6-2/TRBV6-3	TRBJ1-5	-	-	CASSYEQGSSNQPQHF	TGTGCCAGCAGTTACGAACAGGGTTCCAGCAATCAGCCCCAGCATTTT
TRBV3-1/TRBV3-2	TRBJ2-2	-	-	CASSHLGQPARNGELFF	TGTGCCAGCAGCCACCTTGGACAGCCAGCGCGCAACGGGGAGCTGTTTTTT
TRBV6-2/TRBV6-3	TRBJ1-5	-	once	CASSPDRLYSNQPQHF	TGTGCCAGCAGCCCGGACAGACTTTATAGCAATCAGCCCCAGCATTTT
TRBV9	TRBJ2-1	-	once	CASSVGGGSYNEQFF	TGTGCCAGCAGCGTAGGTGGAGGCTCCTACAATGAGCAGTTCTTC
TRBV18	TRBJ2-1	TRBD2	-	CASSPPGLAGYSEQFF	TGTGCCAGCTCACCACCCGGACTAGCGGGGTACTCTGAGCAGTTCTTC
TRBV9	TRBJ2-1	TRBD2	-	CASSAGLAAYNEQFF	TGTGCCAGCAGCGCCGGACTAGCGGCTTACAATGAGCAGTTCTTC
TRBV18	TRBJ2-1	-	-	CASSRGREFEQFF	TGTGCCAGCTCACGAGGACGGGAGTTTGAGCAGTTCTTC
TRBV7-2	TRBJ1-1	-	-	CASSPLGGAYTEAFF	TGTGCCAGCAGCCCCCTAGGAGGGGCCTACACTGAAGCTTTCTTT
TRBV5-4	TRBJ1-2	TRBD1	-	CASSSQGAWRSNYGYTF	TGTGCCAGCAGCTCGCAGGGGGCCTGGAGGTCTAACTATGGCTACACCTTC
TRBV18	TRBJ2-5	-	-	CASSPQLTEQETQYF	TGTGCCAGCTCACCACAGCTCACAGAACAAGAGACCCAGTACTTC
TRBV19	TRBJ1-5	TRBD1	-	CASSIDQGGPQHF	TGTGCCAGTAGTATAGACCAGGGGGGGCCCCAGCATTTT